This TCR beta chain was identified during a study of blood T cell repertoires in COVID-19. Looking at the study overall: The cDNA or gDNA used as material had been derived from T cells, B-cell-depleted T cells, or PBMCs.

Authors' processing steps: Estimation of nucleated cell counts relied on the amplification of reference gene primers. The repertoire was sequenced with immunoSEQ multiplex PCR; TCRdb's copy has only in-frame clones and lacks some. Clone size and V and J calls were adopted from that table, with D and trimming inferred from the DNA. The sample has 200,000 or so clones, 79% seen once. V dropped 5 bases and J dropped 6 bases, with 13 bases sitting between them. The germline V gene has CDR1 SGHTA and CDR2 FQGNSA. The CDR3 spans 14 residues. Sequences were obtained from peripheral blood. The clonotype was recovered from a man in his fifties or sixties with active or convalescent COVID-19. The V call is TRBV7-2, the J call TRBJ2-2, with D uncertain. The CDR3 region has the DNA TGTGCCAGCAGCCTGGATCCGACTGCCGGGGAGCTGTTTTTT. It is translated as CASSLDPTAGELFF.